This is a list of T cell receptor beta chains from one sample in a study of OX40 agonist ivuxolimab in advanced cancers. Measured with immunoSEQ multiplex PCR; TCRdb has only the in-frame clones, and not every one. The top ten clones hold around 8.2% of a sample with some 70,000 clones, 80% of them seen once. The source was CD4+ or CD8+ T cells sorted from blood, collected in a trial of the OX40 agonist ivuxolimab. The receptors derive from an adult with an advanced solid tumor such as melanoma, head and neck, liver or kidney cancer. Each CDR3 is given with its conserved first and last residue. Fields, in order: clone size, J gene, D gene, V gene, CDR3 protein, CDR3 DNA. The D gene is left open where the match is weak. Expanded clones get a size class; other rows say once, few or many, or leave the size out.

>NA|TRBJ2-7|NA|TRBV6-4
CASSDSLTGQGDEQYF
TGTGCCAGCAGTGACTCCCTAACAGGCCAAGGCGACGAGCAGTACTTC
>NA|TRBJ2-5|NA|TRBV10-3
CAISEEQGHRETQYF
TGTGCCATCAGTGAGGAGCAGGGACATCGGGAGACCCAGTACTTC
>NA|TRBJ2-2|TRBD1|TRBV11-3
CASSPWTGPNTGELFF
TGTGCCAGCAGCCCCTGGACAGGGCCGAACACCGGGGAGCTGTTTTTT
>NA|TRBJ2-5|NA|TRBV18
CASSPATTSTQYF
TGTGCCAGCTCACCCGCTACCACCTCGACCCAGTACTTC
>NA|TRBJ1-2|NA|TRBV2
CASRPREETDGYTF
TGTGCCAGCAGGCCCAGGGAGGAGACGGATGGCTACACCTTC
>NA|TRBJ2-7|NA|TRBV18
CASSLLPGHRSYEQYF
TGTGCCAGCTCACTACTTCCGGGACACCGCTCCTACGAGCAGTACTTC
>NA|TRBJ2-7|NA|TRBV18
CASSRSQGRGSYEQYF
TGTGCCAGCTCACGTTCACAGGGACGGGGCTCCTACGAGCAGTACTTC
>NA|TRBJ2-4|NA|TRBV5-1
CASSFDGTPKNIQYF
TGCGCCAGCAGTTTCGACGGGACGCCCAAAAACATTCAGTACTTC
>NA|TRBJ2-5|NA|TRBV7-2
CASSTAGAVTQYF
TGTGCCAGCAGCACTGCGGGGGCCGTGACCCAGTACTTC
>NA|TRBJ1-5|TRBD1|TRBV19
CASSLGTEVTQPQHF
TGTGCCAGTAGTCTCGGGACAGAAGTTACTCAGCCCCAGCATTTT
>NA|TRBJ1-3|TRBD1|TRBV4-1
CASSQGVTLGGNTIYF
TGCGCCAGCAGTCAGGGGGTGACCCTCGGGGGAAACACCATATATTTT
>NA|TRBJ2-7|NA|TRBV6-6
CASRTGRWGSYEQYF
TGTGCCAGCAGAACTGGACGGTGGGGGTCCTACGAGCAGTACTTC
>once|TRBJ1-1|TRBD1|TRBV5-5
CASSQQQGSTEAFF
TGTGCCAGCAGCCAACAACAGGGGAGCACTGAAGCTTTCTTT
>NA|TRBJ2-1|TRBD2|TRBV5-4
CASSLGGGRVGEQFF
TGTGCCAGCAGCCTCGGGGGAGGGAGGGTCGGTGAGCAGTTCTTC